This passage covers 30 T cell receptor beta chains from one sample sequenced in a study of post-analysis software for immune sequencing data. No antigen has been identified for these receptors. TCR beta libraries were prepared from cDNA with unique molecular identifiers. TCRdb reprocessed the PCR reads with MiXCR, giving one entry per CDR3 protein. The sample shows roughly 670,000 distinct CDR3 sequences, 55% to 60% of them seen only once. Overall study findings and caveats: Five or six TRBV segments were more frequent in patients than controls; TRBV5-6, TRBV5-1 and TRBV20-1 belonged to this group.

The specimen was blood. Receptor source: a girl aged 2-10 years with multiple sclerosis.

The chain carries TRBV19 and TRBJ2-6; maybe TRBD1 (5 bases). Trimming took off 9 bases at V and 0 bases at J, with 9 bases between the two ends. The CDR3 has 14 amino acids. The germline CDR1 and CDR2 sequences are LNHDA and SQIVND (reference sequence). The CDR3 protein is CASTTGSGANVLTF. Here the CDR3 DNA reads TGTGCCAGCACTACAGGCTCTGGGGCCAACGTCCTGACTTTC.

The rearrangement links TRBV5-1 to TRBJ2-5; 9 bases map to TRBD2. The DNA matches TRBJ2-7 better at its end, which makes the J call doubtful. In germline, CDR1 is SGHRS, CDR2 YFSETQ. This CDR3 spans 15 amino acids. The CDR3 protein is CASSRTGTSSDEQYF. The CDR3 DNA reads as TGCGCCAGCAGCCGGACCGGGACTAGCAGTGACGAGCAGTACTTC.

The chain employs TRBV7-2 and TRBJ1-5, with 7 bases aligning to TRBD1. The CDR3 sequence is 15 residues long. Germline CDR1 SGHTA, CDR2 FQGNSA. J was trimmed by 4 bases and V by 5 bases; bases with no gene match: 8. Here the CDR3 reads CASSEQGNRNQPQHF. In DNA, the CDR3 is TGTGCCAGCAGCGAACAGGGGAATCGGAATCAGCCCCAGCATTTT.

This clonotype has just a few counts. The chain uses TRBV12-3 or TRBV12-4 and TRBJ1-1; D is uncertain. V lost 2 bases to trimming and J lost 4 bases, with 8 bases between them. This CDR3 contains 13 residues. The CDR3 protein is CASSLRERTEAFF. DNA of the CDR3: TGTGCCAGCAGTTTAAGGGAACGCACTGAAGCTTTCTTT.

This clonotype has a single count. The CDR3 reads CASSQGLACSSYNEQFF. CDR3 sequence (DNA): TGTGCCAGCAGCCAGGGCCTAGCGTGTAGCTCCTACAATGAGCAGTTCTTC. The gene calls are TRBV4-2 and TRBJ2-1, with D maybe TRBD2 (6 bases). The germline gives CDR1 LGHNA, CDR2 YNFKEQ. Trimming removed 3 bases from V and 0 bases from J, with 15 bases in between. CDR3 length: 17 residues.

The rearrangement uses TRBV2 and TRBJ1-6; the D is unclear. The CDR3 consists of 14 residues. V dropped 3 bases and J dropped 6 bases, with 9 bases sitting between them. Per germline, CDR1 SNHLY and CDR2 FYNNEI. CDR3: CASSEADLNSPLHF. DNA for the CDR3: TGTGCCAGCAGTGAGGCGGATCTTAATTCACCCCTCCACTTT.

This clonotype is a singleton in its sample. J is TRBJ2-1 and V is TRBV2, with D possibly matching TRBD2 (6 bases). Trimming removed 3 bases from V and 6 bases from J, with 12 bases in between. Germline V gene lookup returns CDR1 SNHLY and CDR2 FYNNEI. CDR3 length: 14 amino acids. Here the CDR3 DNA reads TGTGCCAGCAGTGAGGTCGGAGGGTTCAATGAGCAGTTCTTC. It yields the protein CASSEVGGFNEQFF.

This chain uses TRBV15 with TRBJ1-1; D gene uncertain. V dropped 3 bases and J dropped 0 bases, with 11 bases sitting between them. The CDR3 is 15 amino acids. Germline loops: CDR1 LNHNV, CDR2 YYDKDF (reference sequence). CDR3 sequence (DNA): TGTGCCACCAGCAGGGGGATGGTGCTGAACACTGAAGCTTTCTTT. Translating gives CATSRGMVLNTEAFF.

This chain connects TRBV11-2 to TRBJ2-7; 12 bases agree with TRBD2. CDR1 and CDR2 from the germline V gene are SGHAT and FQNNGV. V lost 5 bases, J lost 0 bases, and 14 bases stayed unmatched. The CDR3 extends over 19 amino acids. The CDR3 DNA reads TGTGCCAGCAGCCAAACTCTTGGACTAGCGGGACGCAGCTCCTACGAGCAGTACTTC. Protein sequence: CASSQTLGLAGRSSYEQYF.

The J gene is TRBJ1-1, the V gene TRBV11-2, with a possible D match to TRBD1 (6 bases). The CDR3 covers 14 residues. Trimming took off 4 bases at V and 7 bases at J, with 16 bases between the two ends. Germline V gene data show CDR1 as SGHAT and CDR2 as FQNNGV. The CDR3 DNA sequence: TGTGCCAGCAGCTCAGTCACCCCGGGACATGAAGCTTTCTTT. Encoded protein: CASSSVTPGHEAFF.

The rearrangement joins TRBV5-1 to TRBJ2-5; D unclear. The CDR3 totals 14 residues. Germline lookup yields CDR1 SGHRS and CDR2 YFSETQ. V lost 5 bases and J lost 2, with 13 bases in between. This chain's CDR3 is CASSLTELQETQYF. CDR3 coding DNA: TGCGCCAGCAGTTTAACGGAGCTACAAGAGACCCAGTACTTC.

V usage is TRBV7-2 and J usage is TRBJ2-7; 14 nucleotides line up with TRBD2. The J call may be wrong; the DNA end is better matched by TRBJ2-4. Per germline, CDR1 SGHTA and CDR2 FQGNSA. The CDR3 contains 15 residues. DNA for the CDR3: TGTGCCAGCAGCCCAGGACTAGCGGGGGGAAACATTCAGTACTTC. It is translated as CASSPGLAGGNIQYF.

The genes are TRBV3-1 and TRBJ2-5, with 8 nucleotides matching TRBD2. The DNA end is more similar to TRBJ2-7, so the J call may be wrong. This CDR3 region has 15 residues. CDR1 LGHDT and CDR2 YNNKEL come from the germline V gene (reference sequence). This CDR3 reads CASSQLLADSYEQYF. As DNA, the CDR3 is TGTGCCAGCAGCCAGTTACTAGCGGATAGCTACGAGCAGTACTTC.

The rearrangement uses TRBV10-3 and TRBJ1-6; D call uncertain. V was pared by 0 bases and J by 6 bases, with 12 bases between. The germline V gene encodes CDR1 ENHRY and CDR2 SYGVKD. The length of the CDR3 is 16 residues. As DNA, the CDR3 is TGTGCCATCAGTGAGTCCAAAGGACTGACTAATTCACCCCTCCACTTT. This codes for CAISESKGLTNSPLHF.

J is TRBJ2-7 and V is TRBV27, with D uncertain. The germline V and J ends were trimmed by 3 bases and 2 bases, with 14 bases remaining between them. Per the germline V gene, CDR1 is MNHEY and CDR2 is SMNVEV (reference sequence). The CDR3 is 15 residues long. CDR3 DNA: TGTGCCAGCAGTTTCGGTGCCCCGAGCGCCTACGAGCAGTACTTC. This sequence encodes CASSFGAPSAYEQYF.

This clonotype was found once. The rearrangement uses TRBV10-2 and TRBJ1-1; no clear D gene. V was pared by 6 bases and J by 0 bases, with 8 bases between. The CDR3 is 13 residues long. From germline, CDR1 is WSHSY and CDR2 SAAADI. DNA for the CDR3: TGCGCCAGCAGCGAAGGGATGAACACTGAAGCTTTCTTT. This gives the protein CASSEGMNTEAFF.

The CDR3 nucleotides read TGTGCCAGCAGTCCCCCCGGGGACAGTAACCACGAGCAGTACTTC. Translated: CASSPPGDSNHEQYF. The chain links TRBV28 to TRBJ2-5; 7 nucleotides agree with TRBD1. The J call is uncertain, as TRBJ2-7 better fits the DNA end. The CDR3 covers 15 residues. CDR1 is MDHEN, CDR2 SYDVKM, per germline.

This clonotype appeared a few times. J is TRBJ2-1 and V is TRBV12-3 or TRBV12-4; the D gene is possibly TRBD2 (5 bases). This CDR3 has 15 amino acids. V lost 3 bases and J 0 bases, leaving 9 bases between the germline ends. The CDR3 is CASSFRGPSYNEQFF. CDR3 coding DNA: TGTGCCAGCAGTTTTCGAGGGCCCTCCTACAATGAGCAGTTCTTC.

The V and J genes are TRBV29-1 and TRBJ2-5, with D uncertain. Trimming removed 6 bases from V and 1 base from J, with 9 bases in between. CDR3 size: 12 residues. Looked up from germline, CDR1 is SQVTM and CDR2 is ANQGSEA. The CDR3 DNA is TGCAGCGTGGGTTTTTCCCAAGAGACCCAGTACTTC. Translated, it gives CSVGFSQETQYF.

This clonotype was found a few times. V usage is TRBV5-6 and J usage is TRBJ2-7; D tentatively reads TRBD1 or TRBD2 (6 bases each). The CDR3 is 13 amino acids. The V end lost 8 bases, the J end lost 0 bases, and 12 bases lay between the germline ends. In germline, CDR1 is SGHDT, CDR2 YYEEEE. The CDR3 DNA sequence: TGTGCCAGTGGGGGGCGTACCTCCTACGAGCAGTACTTC. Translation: CASGGRTSYEQYF.

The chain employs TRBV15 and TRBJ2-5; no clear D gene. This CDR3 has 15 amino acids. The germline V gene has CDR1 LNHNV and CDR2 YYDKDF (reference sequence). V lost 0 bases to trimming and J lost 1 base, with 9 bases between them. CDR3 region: CATSREGSLQETQYF. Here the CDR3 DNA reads TGTGCCACCAGCAGAGAGGGGTCGCTCCAAGAGACCCAGTACTTC.

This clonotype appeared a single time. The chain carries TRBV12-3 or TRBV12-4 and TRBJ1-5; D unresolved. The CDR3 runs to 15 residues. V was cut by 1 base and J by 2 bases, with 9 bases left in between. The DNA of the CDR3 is TGTGCCAGCAGTTTAGTCCATCAGGGCAATCAGCCCCAGCATTTT. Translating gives CASSLVHQGNQPQHF.

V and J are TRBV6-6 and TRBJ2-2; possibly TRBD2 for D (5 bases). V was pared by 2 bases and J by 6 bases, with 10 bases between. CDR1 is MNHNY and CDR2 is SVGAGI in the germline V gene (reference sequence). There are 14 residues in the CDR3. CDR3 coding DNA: TGTGCCAGCAGTTACGCCTCTAGCCCCGGGGAGCTGTTTTTT. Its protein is CASSYASSPGELFF.

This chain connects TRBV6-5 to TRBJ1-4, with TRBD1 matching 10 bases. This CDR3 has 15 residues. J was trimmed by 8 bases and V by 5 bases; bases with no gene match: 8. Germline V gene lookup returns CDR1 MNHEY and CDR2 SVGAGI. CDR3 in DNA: TGTGCCAGCAGTCTGTCCGGGACAGGGGAGGAAAAACTGTTTTTT. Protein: CASSLSGTGEEKLFF.

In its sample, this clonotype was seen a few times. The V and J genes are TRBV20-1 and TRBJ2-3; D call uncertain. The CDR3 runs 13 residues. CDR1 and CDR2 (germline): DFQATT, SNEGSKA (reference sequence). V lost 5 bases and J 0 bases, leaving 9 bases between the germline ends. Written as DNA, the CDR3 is TGCAGTGCTCCCCGTTACAGCACAGATACGCAGTATTTT. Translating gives CSAPRYSTDTQYF.

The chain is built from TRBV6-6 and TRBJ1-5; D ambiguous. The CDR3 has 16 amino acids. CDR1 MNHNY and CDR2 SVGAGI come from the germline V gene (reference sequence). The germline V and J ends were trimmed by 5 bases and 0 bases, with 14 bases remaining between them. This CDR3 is CASSQTLGSSNQPQHF. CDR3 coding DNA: TGTGCCAGCAGTCAAACCCTAGGTAGTAGCAATCAGCCCCAGCATTTT.

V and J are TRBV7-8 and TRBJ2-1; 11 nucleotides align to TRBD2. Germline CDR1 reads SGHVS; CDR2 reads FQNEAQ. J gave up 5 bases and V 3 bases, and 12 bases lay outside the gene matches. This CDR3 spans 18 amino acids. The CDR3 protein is CASSFLTGTSGINNEQFF. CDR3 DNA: TGTGCCAGCAGCTTCTTAACCGGGACTAGCGGTATCAACAATGAGCAGTTCTTC.

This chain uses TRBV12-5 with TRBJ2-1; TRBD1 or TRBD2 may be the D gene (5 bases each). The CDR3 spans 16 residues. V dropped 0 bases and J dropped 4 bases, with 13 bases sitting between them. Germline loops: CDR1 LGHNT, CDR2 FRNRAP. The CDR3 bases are TGTGCTAGTGGTTTGGTACATTTCGAGGGGTACAATGAGCAGTTCTTC. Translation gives CASGLVHFEGYNEQFF.

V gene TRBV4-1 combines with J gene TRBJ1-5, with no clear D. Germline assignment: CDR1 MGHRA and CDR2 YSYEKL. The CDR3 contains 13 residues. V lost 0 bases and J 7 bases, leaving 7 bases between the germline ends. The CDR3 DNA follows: TGCGCCAGCAGCCAAGATCTAGGACAGCCCCAGCATTTT. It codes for CASSQDLGQPQHF.

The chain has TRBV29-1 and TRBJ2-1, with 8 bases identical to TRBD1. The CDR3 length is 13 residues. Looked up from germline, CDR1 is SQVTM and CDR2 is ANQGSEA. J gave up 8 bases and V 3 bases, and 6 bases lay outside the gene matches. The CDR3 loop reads CSVEAGGKDEQFF. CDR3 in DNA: TGCAGCGTTGAGGCAGGGGGCAAGGATGAGCAGTTCTTC.